The source of this T cell receptor (beta chain) is a study of low-dose radiotherapy and immunotherapy resistance in tumors. Trimming took off 4 bases at V and 2 bases at J, with 18 bases between the two ends. CDR1 is SGHRS, CDR2 YFSETQ, per germline. The CDR3 has 17 amino acids. With TRAV- and TRBV-specific primers, first-strand cDNA was made, covering the alpha and beta chains. TCRs underwent approximately 20 PCR cycles of amplification with a constant-region primer and V-primer adapter. TCRdb redid the calling of the reads with MiXCR, one entry per CDR3 protein. The table shows tens of thousands of distinct CDR3 sequences, with about a sixth occurring only once. As for time point: after trial treatment. As to treatment: LDRT plus nivolumab, ipilimumab, low-dose cyclophosphamide and aspirin (RACIN trial). This clonotype was recorded many times.

The rearrangement links TRBV5-1 to TRBJ2-2; the D is unclear. This specimen consisted of PBMCs, obtained after low-dose radiotherapy plus immunotherapy. This receptor was identified in a male donor with prostate cancer. DNA for the CDR3: TGCGCCAGCAGCCTGATCCCAAGTTTATTAAACACCGGGGAGCTGTTTTTT. Protein product: CASSLIPSLLNTGELFF.